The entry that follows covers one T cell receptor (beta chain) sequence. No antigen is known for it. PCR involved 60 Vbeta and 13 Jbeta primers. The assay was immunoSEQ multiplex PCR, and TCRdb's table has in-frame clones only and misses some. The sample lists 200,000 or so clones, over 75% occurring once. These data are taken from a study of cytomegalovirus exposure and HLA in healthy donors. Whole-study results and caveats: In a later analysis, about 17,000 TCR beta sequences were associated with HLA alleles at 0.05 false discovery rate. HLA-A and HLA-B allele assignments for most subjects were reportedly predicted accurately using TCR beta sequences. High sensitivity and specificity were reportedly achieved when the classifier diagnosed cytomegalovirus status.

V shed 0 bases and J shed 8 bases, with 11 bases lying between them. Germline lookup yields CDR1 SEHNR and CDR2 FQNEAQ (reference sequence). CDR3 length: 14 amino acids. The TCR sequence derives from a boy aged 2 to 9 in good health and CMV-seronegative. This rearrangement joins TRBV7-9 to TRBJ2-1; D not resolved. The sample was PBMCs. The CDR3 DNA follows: TGTGCCAGCAGCTTAGCTTATCTTGACTATGAGCAGTTCTTC. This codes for CASSLAYLDYEQFF.